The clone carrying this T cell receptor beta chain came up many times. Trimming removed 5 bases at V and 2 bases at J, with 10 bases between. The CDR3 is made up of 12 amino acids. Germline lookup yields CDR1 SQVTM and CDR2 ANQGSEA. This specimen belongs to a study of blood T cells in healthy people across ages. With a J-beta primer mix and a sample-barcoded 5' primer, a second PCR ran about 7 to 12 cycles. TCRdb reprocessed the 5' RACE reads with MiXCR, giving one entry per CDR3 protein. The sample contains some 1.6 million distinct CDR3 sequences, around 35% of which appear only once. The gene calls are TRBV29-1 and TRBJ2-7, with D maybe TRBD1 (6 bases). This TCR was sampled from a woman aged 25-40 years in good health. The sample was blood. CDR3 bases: TGCAGCGTTACCAGGGGAGCCTACGAGCAGTACTTC. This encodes CSVTRGAYEQYF.